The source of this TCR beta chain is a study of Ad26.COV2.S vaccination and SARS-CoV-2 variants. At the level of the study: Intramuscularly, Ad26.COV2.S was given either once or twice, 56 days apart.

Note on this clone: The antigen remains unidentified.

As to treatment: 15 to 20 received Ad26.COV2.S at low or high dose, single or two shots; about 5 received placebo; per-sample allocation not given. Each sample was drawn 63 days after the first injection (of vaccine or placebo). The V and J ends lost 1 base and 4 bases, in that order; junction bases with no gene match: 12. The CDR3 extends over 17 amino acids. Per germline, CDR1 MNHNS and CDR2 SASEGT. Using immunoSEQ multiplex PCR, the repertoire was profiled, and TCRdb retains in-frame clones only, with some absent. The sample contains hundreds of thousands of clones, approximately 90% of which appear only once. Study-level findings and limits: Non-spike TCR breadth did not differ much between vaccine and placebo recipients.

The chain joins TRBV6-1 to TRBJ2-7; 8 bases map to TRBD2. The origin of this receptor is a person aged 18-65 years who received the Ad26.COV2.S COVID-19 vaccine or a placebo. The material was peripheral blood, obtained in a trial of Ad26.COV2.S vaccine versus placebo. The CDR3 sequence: CASSEGAAGRARYEQYF. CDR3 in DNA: TGTGCCAGCAGTGAAGGGGCGGCCGGGAGGGCTCGTTACGAGCAGTACTTC.